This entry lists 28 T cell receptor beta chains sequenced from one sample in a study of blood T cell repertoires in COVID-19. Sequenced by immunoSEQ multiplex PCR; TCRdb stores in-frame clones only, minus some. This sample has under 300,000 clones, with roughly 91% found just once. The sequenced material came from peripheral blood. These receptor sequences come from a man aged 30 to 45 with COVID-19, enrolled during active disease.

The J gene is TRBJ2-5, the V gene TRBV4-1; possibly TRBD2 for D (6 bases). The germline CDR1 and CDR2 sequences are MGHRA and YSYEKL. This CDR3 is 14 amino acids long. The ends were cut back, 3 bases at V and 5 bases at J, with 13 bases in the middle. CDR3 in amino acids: CASSQQGGRETQYF. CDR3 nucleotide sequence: TGCGCCAGCAGCCAGCAGGGAGGAAGGGAGACCCAGTACTTC.

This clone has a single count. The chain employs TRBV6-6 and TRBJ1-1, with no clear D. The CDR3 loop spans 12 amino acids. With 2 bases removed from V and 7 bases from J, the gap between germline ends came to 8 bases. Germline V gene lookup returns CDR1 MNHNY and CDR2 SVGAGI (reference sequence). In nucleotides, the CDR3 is TGTGCCAGCAGTTACGCCGGAGGTGAAGCTTTCTTT. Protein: CASSYAGGEAFF.

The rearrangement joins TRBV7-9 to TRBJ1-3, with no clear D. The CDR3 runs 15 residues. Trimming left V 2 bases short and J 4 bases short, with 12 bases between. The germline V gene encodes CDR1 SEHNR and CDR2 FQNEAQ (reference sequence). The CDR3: CASSLFEVSGNTIYF. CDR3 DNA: TGTGCCAGCAGCTTATTTGAGGTATCGGGAAACACCATATATTTT.

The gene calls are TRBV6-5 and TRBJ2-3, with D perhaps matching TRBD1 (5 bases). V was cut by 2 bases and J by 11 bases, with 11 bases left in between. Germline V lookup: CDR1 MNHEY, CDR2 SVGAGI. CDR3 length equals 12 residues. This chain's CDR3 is CASSYAQGLQYF. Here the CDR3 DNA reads TGTGCCAGCAGTTACGCTCAGGGATTGCAGTATTTT.

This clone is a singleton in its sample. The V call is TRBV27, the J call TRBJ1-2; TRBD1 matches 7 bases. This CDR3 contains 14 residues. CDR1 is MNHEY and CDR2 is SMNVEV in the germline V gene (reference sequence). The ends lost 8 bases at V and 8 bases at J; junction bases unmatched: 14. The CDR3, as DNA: TGTGCCAGCCAACCTCGGGAGGGGGCGAGGGGCTACACCTTC. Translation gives CASQPREGARGYTF.

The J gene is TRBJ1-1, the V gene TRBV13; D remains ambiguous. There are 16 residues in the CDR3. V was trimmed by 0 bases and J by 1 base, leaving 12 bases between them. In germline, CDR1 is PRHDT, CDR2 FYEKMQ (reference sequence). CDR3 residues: CASSLGRPNSNTEAFF. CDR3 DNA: TGTGCCAGCAGCTTAGGCCGCCCAAACTCGAACACTGAAGCTTTCTTT.

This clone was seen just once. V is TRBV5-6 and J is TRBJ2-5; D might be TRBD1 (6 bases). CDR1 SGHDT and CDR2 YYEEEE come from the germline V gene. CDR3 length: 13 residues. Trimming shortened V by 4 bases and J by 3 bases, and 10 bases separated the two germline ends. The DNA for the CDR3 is TGTGCCAGCAGCACAGGGAATGAAGAGACCCAGTACTTC. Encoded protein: CASSTGNEETQYF. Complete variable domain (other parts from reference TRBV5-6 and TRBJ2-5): DAGVTQSPTHLIKTRGQQVTLRCSPKSGHDTVSWYQQALGQGPQFIFQYYEEEERQRGNFPDRFSGHQFPNYSSELNVNALLLGDSALYLCASSTGNEETQYFGPGTRLLVL.

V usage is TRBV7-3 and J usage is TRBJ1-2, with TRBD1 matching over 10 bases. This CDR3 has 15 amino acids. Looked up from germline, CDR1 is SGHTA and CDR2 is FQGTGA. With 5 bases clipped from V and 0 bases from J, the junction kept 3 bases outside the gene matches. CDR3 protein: CASSPGTGANYGYTF. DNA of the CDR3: TGTGCCAGCAGCCCTGGGACAGGGGCTAACTATGGCTACACCTTC.

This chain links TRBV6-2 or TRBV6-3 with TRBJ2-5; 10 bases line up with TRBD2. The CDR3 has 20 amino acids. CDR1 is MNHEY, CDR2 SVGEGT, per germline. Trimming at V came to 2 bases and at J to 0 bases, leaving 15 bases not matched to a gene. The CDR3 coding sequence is TGTGCCAGCAGTTACGGGAGGGCTAGCGGGGGAGTGTGGTACCAAGAGACCCAGTACTTC. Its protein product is CASSYGRASGGVWYQETQYF.

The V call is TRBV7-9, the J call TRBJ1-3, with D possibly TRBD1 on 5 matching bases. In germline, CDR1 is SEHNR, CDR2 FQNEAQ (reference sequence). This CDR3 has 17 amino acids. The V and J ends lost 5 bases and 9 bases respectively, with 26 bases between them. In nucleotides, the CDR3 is TGTGCCAGCAGCGATACCAATCGGGGGGGTCCGGTTCCCACCATATATTTT. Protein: CASSDTNRGGPVPTIYF.

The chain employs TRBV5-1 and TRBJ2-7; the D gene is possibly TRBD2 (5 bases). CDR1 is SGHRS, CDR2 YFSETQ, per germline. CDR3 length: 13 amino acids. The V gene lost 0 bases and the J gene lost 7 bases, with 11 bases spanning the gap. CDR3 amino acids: CASSLEGPGEQYF. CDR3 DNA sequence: TGCGCCAGCAGCTTGGAAGGGCCGGGGGAGCAGTACTTC.

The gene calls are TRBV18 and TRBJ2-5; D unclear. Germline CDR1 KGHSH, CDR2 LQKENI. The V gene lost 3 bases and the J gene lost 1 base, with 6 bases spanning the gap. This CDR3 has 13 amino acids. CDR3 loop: CASSPVSQETQYF. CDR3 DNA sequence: TGTGCCAGCTCACCCGTGAGCCAAGAGACCCAGTACTTC. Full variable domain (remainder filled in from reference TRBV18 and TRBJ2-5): NAGVMQNPRHLVRRRGQEARLRCSPMKGHSHVYWYRQLPEEGLKFMVYLQKENIIDESGMPKERFSAEFPKEGPSILRIQQVVRGDSAAYFCASSPVSQETQYFGPGTRLLVL.

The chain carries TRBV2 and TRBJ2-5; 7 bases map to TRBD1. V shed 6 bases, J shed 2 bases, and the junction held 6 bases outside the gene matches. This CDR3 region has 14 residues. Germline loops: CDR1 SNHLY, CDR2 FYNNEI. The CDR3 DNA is TGTGCCAGCAGACCACGGACAGGACAAGAGACCCAGTACTTC. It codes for CASRPRTGQETQYF.

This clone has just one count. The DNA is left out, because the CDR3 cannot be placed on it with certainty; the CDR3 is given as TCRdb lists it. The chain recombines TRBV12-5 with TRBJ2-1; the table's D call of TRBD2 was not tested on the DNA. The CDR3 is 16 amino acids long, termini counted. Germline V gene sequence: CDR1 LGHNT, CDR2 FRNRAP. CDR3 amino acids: CASGLVMGGSYNEQFF.

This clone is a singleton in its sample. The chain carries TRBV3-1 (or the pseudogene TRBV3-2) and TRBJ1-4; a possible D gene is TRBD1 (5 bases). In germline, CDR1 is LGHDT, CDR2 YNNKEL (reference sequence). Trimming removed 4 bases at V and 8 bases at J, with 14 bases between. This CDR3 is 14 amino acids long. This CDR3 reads CASSRRKGHEKLFF. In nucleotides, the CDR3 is TGTGCCAGCAGCCGCCGGAAGGGGCACGAAAAACTGTTTTTT.

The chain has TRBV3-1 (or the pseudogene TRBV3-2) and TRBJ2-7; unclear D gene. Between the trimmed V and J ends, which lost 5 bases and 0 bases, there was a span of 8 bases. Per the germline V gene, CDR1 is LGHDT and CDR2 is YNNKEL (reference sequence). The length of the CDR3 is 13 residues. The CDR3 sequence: CASSLPSSYEQYF. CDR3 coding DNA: TGTGCCAGCAGCTTACCGAGCTCCTACGAGCAGTACTTC.

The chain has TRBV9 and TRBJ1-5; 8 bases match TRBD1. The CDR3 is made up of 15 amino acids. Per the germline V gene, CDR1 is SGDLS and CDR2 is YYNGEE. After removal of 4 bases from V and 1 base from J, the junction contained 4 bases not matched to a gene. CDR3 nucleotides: TGTGCCAGCAGCAGAGGACAGGGAAGCAATCAGCCCCAGCATTTT. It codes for CASSRGQGSNQPQHF.

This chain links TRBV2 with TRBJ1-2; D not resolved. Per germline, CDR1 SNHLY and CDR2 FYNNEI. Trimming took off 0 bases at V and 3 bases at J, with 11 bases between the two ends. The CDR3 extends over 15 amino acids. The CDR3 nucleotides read TGTGCCAGCAGTGAAGCTTGGGCCCCGGACTATGGCTACACCTTC. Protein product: CASSEAWAPDYGYTF.

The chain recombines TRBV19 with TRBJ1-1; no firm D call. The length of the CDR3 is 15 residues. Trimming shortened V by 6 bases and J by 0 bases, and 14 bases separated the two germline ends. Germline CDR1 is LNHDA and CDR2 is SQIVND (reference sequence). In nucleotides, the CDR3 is TGTGCCAGTAGATCCCCCGCAGGCCTGAACACTGAAGCTTTCTTT. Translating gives CASRSPAGLNTEAFF.

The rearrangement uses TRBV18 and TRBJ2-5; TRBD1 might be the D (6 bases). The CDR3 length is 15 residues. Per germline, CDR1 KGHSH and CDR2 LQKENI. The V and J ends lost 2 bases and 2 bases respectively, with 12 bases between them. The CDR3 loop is CASSPIGGPQETQYF. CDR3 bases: TGTGCCAGCTCACCAATAGGGGGACCTCAAGAGACCCAGTACTTC.

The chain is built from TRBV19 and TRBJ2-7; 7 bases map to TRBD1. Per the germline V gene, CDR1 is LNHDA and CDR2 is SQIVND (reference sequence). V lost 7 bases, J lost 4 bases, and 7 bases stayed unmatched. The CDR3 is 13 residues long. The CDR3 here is CASIGDSPYEQYF. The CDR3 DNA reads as TGTGCCAGTATCGGGGACAGCCCTTACGAGCAGTACTTC.

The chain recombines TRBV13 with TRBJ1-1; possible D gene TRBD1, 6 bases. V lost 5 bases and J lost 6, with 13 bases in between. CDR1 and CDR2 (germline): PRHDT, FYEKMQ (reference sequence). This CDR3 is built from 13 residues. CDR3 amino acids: CASSIRGGAEAFF. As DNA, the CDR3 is TGTGCCAGCAGCATTAGAGGGGGGGCTGAAGCTTTCTTT.

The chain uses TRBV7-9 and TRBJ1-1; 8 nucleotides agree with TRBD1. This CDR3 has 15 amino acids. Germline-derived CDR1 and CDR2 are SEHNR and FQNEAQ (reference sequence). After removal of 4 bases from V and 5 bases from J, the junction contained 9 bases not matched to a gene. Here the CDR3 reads CASSSPDRARTEAFF. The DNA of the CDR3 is TGTGCCAGCAGCTCCCCGGACAGGGCTCGGACTGAAGCTTTCTTT.

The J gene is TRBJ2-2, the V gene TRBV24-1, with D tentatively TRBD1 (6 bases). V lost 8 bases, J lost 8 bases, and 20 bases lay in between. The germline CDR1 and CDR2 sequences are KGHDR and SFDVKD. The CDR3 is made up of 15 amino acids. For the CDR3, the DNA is TGTGCCACCATCCGAAGGGGACACAGCGTGGGGGAGCTGTTTTTT. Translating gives CATIRRGHSVGELFF.

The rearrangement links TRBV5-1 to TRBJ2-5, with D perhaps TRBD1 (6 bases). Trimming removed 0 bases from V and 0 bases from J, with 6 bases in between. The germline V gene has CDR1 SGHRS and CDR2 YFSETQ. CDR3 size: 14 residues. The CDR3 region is CASSLGTDQETQYF. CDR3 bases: TGCGCCAGCAGCTTGGGGACAGACCAAGAGACCCAGTACTTC.

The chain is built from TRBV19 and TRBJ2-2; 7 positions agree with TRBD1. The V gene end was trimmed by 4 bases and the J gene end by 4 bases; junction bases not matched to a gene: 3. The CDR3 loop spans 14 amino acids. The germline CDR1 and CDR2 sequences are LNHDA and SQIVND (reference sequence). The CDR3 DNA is TGTGCCAGTAGTACCACAGGGGCCACCGGGGAGCTGTTTTTT. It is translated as CASSTTGATGELFF.

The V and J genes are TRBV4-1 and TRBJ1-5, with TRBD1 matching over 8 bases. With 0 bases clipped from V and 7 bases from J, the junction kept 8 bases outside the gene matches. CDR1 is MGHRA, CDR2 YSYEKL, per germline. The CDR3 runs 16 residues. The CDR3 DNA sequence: TGCGCCAGCAGCCAAGATCCGGGCAGGGGGCTACAGCCCCAGCATTTT. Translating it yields CASSQDPGRGLQPQHF.

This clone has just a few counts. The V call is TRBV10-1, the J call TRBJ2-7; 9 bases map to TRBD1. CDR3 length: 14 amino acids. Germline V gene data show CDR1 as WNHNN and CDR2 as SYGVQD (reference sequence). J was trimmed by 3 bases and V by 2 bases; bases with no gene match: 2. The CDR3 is CASSEGTGFYEQYF. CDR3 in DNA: TGCGCCAGCAGTGAGGGGACAGGGTTCTACGAGCAGTACTTC.